This TCR beta chain was sequenced during a study of blood T cell repertoires in COVID-19. For the study at large: Material from acute and convalescent COVID-19 was sourced from the United States, Italy and Spain. From T cells, B-cell-depleted T cells, or PBMCs came the material, which was cDNA or gDNA.

The CDR3 sequence is 14 residues long. Losses at the gene ends were 2 bases for V and 8 bases for J; bases not matched to a gene: 9. Germline V gene sequence: CDR1 SGDLS, CDR2 YYNGEE. A single count supports this clone. The data were produced by immunoSEQ multiplex PCR, yet TCRdb's version contains in-frame clones alone and is incomplete. This table has about 260,000 clones, 80% to 90% appearing once. The sample taken for sequencing was peripheral blood. This sequence originates from a woman in her thirties or forties with acute or convalescent COVID-19. V is TRBV9 and J is TRBJ1-2; TRBD1 matches at 7 bases. The CDR3 region has the DNA TGTGCCAGCAGCGTTACCGACAGGGTAGGAGGCTACACCTTC. The encoded protein is CASSVTDRVGGYTF.